A selection of T cell receptor beta chains follows, all from one sample in a study of blood T cell repertoires in COVID-19. Repertoires were generated with immunoSEQ multiplex PCR, while TCRdb's copy carries only in-frame clones and drops some. The table shows tens of thousands of clones, with roughly four fifths occurring only once. Sequencing was carried out using peripheral blood. The receptors originated from a man between 60 and 75 years old with acute or convalescent COVID-19. CDR3s include the opening cysteine and the closing phenylalanine or tryptophan. D genes are given only for firm matches.

D gene	V gene	J gene	CDR3 protein
-	TRBV5-4	TRBJ2-1	CASSLAGGGRKFF
-	TRBV5-1	TRBJ1-1	CASSLGGGNTEAFF
TRBD1	TRBV9	TRBJ1-2	CASSVADRGYGYTF
-	TRBV6-6	TRBJ2-7	CASSYVVYEQYF
-	TRBV25-1	TRBJ2-1	CASSDEGRRASSYNEQFF
TRBD2	TRBV6-4	TRBJ2-1	CASSAPGLRNEQFF
TRBD1	TRBV6-5	TRBJ1-1	CASRSGTGRGAFF
-	TRBV7-9	TRBJ1-3	CASRTHVTGNTIYF
TRBD1	TRBV7-3	TRBJ2-7	CASSLGGTGAIEQYF
-	TRBV30	TRBJ2-3	CAWSVPALRNTQYF
-	TRBV7-2	TRBJ1-3	CASSNRGARGNTIYF
TRBD2	TRBV29-1	TRBJ2-3	CSVAGGSTDTQYF
-	TRBV27	TRBJ2-6	CASSLSGIRDTNPGANVLTF
-	TRBV27	TRBJ2-2	CASSFHFTGELFF
-	TRBV10-1	TRBJ2-1	CASSASTGNEQFF
-	TRBV19	TRBJ1-5	CASKNGEWETQPQHF
-	TRBV9	TRBJ2-3	CASDRGAFPADTQYF
-	TRBV11-3	TRBJ2-1	CASSLDPTRGTYNEQFF
TRBD1	TRBV5-1	TRBJ2-5	CASSGTVQETQYF
-	TRBV10-3	TRBJ2-7	CAISSQNYEQYF
TRBD2	TRBV27	TRBJ2-1	CASSFLGLAGADSSYNEQFF
-	TRBV3-1/TRBV3-2	TRBJ2-6	CASSQTQGLTGANVLTF
TRBD2	TRBV14	TRBJ2-3	CASSPTSGPRMKQYF
-	TRBV5-8	TRBJ1-5	CASSKERDQPQHF
-	TRBV25-1	TRBJ1-6	CASSSEGTIAPLHF
-	TRBV18	TRBJ1-2	CASSPDTNYGYTF
-	TRBV6-5	TRBJ1-2	CASGQYYGYTF
-	TRBV7-8	TRBJ1-6	CASSPQIKGGSPLHF
TRBD1	TRBV2	TRBJ2-7	CASSGLGQNYEQYF
-	TRBV6-4	TRBJ2-2	CASSKERTNTGELFF
TRBD1	TRBV6-2/TRBV6-3	TRBJ1-2	CASSSLILDRGGGYTF
-	TRBV19	TRBJ2-7	CASSRRQGLGEQYF
-	TRBV19	TRBJ2-3	CASTVGGAKGPQYF
-	TRBV19	TRBJ1-2	CASRQPRGAIGYTF
-	TRBV18	TRBJ1-6	CASSPGGADSPLHF
TRBD1	TRBV12-3/TRBV12-4	TRBJ1-1	CASSYDRGLDAFF
-	TRBV6-5	TRBJ2-1	CASSYRPSSYNEQFF
TRBD2	TRBV7-2	TRBJ2-5	CASSLRAGGLQETQYF
TRBD2	TRBV19	TRBJ2-1	CASSIWSGTSGGAYYNEQFF
-	TRBV7-2	TRBJ1-1	CASSFARTEAFF
TRBD1	TRBV5-1	TRBJ1-4	CASSPLPGQGEKLFF
-	TRBV11-2	TRBJ2-3	CASSLAGGGTDTQYF
-	TRBV7-6	TRBJ1-2	CASSLMAGHDYGYTF
TRBD2	TRBV10-3	TRBJ2-1	CAISESQSGRYNEQFF